This is a list of T cell receptor beta chains from one sample in a study of breast tumors, draining lymph nodes, adjacent tissues. TCRdb independently ran MiXCR on the multiplex PCR reads; one entry per CDR3 protein. The sample yields approximately 190,000 distinct CDR3 sequences, roughly 31% seen once. The specimen sequenced was axillary lymph node tissue. The origin of the receptors is a female donor with breast cancer. Some clones in this sample may be carry-over from other donors' samples. Each CDR3 is given without its conserved first and last residue.

v_call: TRBV18
cdr3_aa: ASSSGQGNYYT

v_call: TRBV4-1
cdr3_aa: ASSSTRTSGPQETQY

v_call: TRBV7-7
cdr3_aa: ASSPGTSGANVLT

v_call: TRBV25-1
cdr3_aa: ASSEIGIPKLF

v_call: TRBV20-1
cdr3_aa: SASRNIQY

v_call: TRBV29-1
cdr3_aa: SVDQGDYGYT

v_call: TRBV5-1
cdr3_aa: ASSSQTGTLNTEAF

v_call: TRBV20-1
cdr3_aa: SATPNGNNYGYT

v_call: TRBV5-5
cdr3_aa: ASSLEAGLGYEQY

v_call: TRBV20-1
cdr3_aa: SAPVLAGEAAQY

v_call: TRBV20-1
cdr3_aa: SARPTGPDSPLH

v_call: TRBV6-2/TRBV6-3
cdr3_aa: ASSGWQGNNEQF

v_call: TRBV20-1
cdr3_aa: SARAPPGLADDSYEQY

v_call: TRBV7-2
cdr3_aa: ASSLLGEGGNEQF

v_call: TRBV7-2
cdr3_aa: ASSSTTYQETQY

v_call: TRBV4-2
cdr3_aa: ASSPTTDSYEQY

v_call: TRBV11-1
cdr3_aa: ASSSRTGVAYEQY

v_call: TRBV5-5
cdr3_aa: ASSLGVGGSETQY

v_call: TRBV7-2
cdr3_aa: ASSPNRVGYGYT

v_call: TRBV11-2
cdr3_aa: ASSRTGFDTDTQY

v_call: TRBV19
cdr3_aa: ASSIAGLYYEQY

v_call: TRBV20-1
cdr3_aa: SARDVSAGRDTQY

v_call: TRBV30
cdr3_aa: AWSVRRGRARETQY

v_call: TRBV9
cdr3_aa: ASSVGSGSGFEQY

v_call: TRBV30
cdr3_aa: AWAPQGKGGPQH

v_call: TRBV2
cdr3_aa: ASSAPGGEQETQY

v_call: TRBV6-6
cdr3_aa: ASSPSGRATYYEQY

v_call: TRBV6-5
cdr3_aa: ASSHSRTGGGYGYT

v_call: TRBV7-3
cdr3_aa: ASSTGTDTSPLH

v_call: TRBV7-2
cdr3_aa: ASSLPGQGSTGGYEQY

v_call: TRBV6-1
cdr3_aa: ASSTIPSGGSGETQY

v_call: TRBV29-1
cdr3_aa: SVGTPGTEQF

v_call: TRBV25-1
cdr3_aa: ASRGTGDNQPQH

v_call: TRBV13
cdr3_aa: ASSSHRGFQETQY

v_call: TRBV25-1
cdr3_aa: ASSDSGWRGYT

v_call: TRBV5-4
cdr3_aa: ASSIGRGDTEAF

v_call: TRBV2
cdr3_aa: ASKRRDGAYEQY

v_call: TRBV7-9
cdr3_aa: ASSLEHATGPYEQY

v_call: TRBV15
cdr3_aa: ATSRAPPGQTYNEQF

v_call: TRBV28
cdr3_aa: ASSLRGGGGGNQPQH